This TCR beta chain was captured by sequencing in a study of cytomegalovirus exposure and HLA in healthy donors. Turning to this clone: As yet, its antigen is unknown.

PCR involved 60 Vbeta and 13 Jbeta primers. TCRdb keeps only in-frame clones here, not all; method: immunoSEQ multiplex PCR. This table has about 140,000 clones, about four fifths appearing once. At collection, donors were nominally healthy, but unrecorded immune exposures were probable. Broader study findings: Productive status was seen about 90% or about 30% of the time for most TCR beta V segments in an earlier analysis.

Germline CDR1 SGHNT, CDR2 YYREEE (reference sequence). Trimming took 4 bases from V and 6 from J; bases not matched to a gene: 6. This CDR3 contains 13 residues. The sample comprised PBMCs. The clonotype was recovered from a male donor in good health and CMV-seronegative. The chain links TRBV5-4 to TRBJ1-1, with 7 bases aligning to TRBD1. Written as DNA, the CDR3 is TGTGCCAGCAGCCCCGGCAGGGGGTCTGAAGCTTTCTTT. It is translated as CASSPGRGSEAFF. The whole variable domain, remainder taken from reference TRBV5-4 and TRBJ1-1, is ETGVTQSPTHLIKTRGQQVTLRCSSQSGHNTVSWYQQALGQGPQFIFQYYREEENGRGNFPPRFSGLQFPNYSSELNVNALELDDSALYLCASSPGRGSEAFFGQGTRLTVV.